This section outlines one TCR beta chain sequence together with its context. The record originates from a study of blood T cell repertoires in COVID-19. Study as a whole: In each case, the material was cDNA or gDNA derived from T cells, B-cell-depleted T cells, or PBMCs.

Produced via immunoSEQ multiplex PCR; TCRdb's table is partial and in-frame only. Altogether under 250,000 clones are present, approximately 84% being singletons, with the ten largest covering 3.5% to 4.5%. CDR3 length: 12 residues. The trim removed 6 bases at V and 5 bases at J, leaving 5 bases unmatched. Germline values: CDR1 GTSNPN, CDR2 SVGIG (reference sequence). This clonotype was obtained from a man aged 45-65 years with acute or convalescent COVID-19. The V call is TRBV30, the J call TRBJ1-1, with 8 bases matching TRBD1. Sequencing was done on a sample of peripheral blood. The CDR3 loop reads CACNTGGTEAFF. The CDR3 bases are TGTGCCTGTAATACAGGGGGGACTGAAGCTTTCTTT.